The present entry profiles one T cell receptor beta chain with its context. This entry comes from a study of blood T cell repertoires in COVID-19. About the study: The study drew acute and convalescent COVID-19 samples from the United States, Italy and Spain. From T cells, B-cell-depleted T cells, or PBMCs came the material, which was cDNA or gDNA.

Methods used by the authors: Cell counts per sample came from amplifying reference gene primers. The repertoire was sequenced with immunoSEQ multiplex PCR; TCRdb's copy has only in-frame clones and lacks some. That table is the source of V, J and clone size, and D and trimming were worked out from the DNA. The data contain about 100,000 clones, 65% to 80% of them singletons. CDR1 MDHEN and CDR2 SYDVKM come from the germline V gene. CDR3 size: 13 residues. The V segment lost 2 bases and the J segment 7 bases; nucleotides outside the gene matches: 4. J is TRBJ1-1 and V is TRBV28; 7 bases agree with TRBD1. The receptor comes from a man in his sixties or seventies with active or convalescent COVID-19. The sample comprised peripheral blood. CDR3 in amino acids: CASSLRGPGEAFF. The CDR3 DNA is TGTGCCAGCAGTTTAAGGGGGCCAGGTGAAGCTTTCTTT.